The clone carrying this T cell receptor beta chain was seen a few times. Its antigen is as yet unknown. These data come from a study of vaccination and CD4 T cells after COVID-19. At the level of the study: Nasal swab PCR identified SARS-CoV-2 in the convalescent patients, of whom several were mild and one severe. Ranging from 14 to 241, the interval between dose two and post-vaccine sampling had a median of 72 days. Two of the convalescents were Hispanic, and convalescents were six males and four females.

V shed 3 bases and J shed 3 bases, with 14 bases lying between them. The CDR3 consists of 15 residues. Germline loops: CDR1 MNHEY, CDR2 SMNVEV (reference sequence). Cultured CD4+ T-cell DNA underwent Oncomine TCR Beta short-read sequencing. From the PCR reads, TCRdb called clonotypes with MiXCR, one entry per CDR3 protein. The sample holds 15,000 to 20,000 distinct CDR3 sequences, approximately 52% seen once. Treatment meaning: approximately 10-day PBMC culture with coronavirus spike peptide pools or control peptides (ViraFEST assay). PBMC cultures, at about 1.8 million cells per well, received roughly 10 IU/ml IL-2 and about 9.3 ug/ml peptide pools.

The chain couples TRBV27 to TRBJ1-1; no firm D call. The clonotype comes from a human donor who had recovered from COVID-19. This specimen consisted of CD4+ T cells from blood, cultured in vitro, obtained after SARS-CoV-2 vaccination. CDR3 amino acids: CASSFQPPRDTEAFF. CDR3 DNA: TGTGCCAGCAGTTTCCAACCCCCGCGGGACACTGAAGCTTTCTTT.